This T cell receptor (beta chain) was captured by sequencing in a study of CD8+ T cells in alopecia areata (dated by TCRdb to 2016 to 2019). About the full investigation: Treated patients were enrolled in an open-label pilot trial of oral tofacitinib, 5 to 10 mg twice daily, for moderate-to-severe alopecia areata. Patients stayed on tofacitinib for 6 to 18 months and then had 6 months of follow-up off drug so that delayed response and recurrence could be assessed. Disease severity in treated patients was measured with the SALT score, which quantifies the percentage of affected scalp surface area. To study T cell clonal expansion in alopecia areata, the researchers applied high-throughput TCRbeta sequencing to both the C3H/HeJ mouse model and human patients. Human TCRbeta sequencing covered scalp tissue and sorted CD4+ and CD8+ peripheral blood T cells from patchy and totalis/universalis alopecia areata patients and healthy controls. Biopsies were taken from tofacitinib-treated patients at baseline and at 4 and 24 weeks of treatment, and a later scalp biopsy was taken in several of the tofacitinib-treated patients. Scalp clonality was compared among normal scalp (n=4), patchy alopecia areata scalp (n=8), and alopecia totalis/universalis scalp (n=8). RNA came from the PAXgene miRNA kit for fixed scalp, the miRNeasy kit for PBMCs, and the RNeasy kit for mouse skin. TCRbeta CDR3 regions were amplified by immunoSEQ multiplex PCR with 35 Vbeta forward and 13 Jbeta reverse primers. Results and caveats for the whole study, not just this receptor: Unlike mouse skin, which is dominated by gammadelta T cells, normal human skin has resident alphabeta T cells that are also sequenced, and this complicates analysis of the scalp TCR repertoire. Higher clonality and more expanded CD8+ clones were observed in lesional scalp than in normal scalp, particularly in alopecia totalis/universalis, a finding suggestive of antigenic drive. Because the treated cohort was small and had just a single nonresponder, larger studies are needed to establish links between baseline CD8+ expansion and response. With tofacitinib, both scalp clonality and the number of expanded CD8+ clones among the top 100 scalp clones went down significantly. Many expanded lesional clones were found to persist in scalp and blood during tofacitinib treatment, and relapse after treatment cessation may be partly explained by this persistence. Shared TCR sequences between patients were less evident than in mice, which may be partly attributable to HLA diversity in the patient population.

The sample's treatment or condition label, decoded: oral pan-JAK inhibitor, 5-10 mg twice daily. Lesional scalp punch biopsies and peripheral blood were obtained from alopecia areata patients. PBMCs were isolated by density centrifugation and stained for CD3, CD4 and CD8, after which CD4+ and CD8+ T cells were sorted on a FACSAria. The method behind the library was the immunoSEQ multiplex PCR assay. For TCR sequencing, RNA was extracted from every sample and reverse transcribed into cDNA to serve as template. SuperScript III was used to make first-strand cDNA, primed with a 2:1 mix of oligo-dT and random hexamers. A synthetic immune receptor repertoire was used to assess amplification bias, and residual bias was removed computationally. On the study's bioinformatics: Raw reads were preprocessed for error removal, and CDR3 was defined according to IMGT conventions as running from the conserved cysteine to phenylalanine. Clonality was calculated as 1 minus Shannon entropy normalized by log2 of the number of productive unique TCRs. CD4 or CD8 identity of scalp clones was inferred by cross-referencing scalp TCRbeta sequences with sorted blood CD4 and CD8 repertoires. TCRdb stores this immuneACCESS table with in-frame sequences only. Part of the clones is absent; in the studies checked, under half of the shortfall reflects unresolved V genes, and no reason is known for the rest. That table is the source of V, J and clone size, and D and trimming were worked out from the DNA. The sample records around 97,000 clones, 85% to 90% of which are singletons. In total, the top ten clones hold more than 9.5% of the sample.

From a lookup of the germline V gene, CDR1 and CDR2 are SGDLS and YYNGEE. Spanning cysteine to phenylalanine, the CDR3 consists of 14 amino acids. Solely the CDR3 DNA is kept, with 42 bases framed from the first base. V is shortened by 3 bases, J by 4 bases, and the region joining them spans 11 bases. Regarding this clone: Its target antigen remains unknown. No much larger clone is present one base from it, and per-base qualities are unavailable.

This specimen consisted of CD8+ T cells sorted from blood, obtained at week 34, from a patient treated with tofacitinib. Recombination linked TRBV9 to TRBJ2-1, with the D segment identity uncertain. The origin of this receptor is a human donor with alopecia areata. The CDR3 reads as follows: CASSGLGPYNEQFF. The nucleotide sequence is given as TGTGCCAGCAGCGGGTTGGGTCCATACAATGAGCAGTTCTTC.